The entry below describes one T cell receptor beta chain. No antigen is known for it. This record comes from a study of T cell repertoires in cytomegalovirus infection. Study overall: Well-studied HLA-B-restricted CMV epitopes were used in the study alongside recently identified HLA-C-restricted ones. Public TCR beta signature analysis indicated the presence of both CMV infection and matching HLA type.

TCRdb re-derived calls from the reads in MiXCR, one entry per CDR3 protein. The table lists over 100,000 distinct CDR3 sequences, about 30% of them singletons, with roughly 81% in the top ten. Regarding the study as a whole: Clonotypes of TCR beta that were HLA-C-restricted and CMV-specific dominated the ex vivo response.

CDR3 length equals 16 residues. Germline V gene lookup returns CDR1 SGHKS and CDR2 YYEKEE (reference sequence). V lost 5 bases to trimming and J lost 0 bases, with 12 bases between them. Sequencing used CD8+ T cells from cultured PBMCs, obtained from culture after CMV antigen stimulation. The receptor was derived from a human donor in good health (CMV status not recorded). Some clones in this sample may be carry-over from other donors' samples. The chain carries TRBV5-5 and TRBJ1-6, with D possibly being TRBD1 (6 bases). The CDR3 region is CASRPDSLSYNSPLHF. CDR3 nucleotide sequence: TGTGCCAGCAGACCGGACAGTCTCTCCTATAATTCACCCCTCCACTTT.